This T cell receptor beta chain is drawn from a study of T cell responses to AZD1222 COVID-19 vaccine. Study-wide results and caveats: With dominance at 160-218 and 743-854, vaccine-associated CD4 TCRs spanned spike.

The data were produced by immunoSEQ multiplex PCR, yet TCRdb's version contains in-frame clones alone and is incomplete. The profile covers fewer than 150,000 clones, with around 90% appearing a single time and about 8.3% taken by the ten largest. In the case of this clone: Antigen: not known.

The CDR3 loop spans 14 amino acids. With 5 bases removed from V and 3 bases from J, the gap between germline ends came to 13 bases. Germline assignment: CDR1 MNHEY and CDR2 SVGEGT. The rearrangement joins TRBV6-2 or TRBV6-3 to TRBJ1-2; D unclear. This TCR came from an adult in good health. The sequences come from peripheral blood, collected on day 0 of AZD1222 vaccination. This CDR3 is CASSRPQSDYGYTF. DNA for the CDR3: TGTGCCAGCAGTCGCCCCCAGTCAGACTATGGCTACACCTTC.